These 9 T cell receptor beta chains originate from one sample sequenced in a study of T cell responses to AZD1222 COVID-19 vaccine. The repertoire was sequenced with immunoSEQ multiplex PCR; TCRdb's copy has only in-frame clones and lacks some. This table holds approximately 89,000 clones, about 88% found once. Material: peripheral blood, obtained on day 0 of AZD1222 vaccination. These receptors were obtained from an adult in good health.

The chain has TRBV6-4 and TRBJ2-5, with TRBD1 matching 9 bases. From germline, CDR1 is MRHNA and CDR2 SNTAGT. The CDR3 sequence is 14 residues long. J was trimmed by 1 base and V by 6 bases; bases with no gene match: 3. In DNA, the CDR3 is TGTGCCAGCAGACCGACAGGGGGCCAAGAGACCCAGTACTTC. Its protein product is CASRPTGGQETQYF.

The rearrangement joins TRBV3-1 (or the pseudogene TRBV3-2) to TRBJ2-1; D ambiguous. The CDR3 sequence is 13 residues long. CDR1 LGHDT and CDR2 YNNKEL come from the germline V gene (reference sequence). Deletions cut 1 base from V and 9 bases from J, with 10 bases between. The chain's CDR3 is CASSQVLPSEQFF. The DNA for the CDR3 is TGTGCCAGCAGCCAAGTATTGCCCAGTGAGCAGTTCTTC.

The rearrangement links TRBV18 to TRBJ2-7; weak D call: TRBD2 (5 bases). The V end was cut by 2 bases, the J end by 2 bases, with 7 bases between. Germline V gene sequence: CDR1 KGHSH, CDR2 LQKENI. The CDR3 length is 13 residues. The CDR3 coding sequence is TGTGCCAGCTCACCAGGGAGTACCTACGAGCAGTACTTC. Protein: CASSPGSTYEQYF.

The genes are TRBV7-6 and TRBJ2-1; D is unresolved. Germline V gives CDR1 SGHVS, CDR2 FNYEAQ. V was shortened by 5 bases and J by 7 bases, with 15 bases between the two germline ends. CDR3 length: 14 residues. Here the CDR3 reads CASSRTGQQNEQFF. CDR3 in DNA: TGTGCCAGCAGCCGGACCGGGCAGCAAAATGAGCAGTTCTTC.

The gene calls are TRBV4-1 and TRBJ1-2; 8 bases line up with TRBD1. The CDR3 loop spans 14 amino acids. Germline CDR1 MGHRA, CDR2 YSYEKL. The V segment lost 6 bases and the J segment 4 bases; nucleotides outside the gene matches: 7. CDR3 sequence reads: CASRSGQGIYGYTF. As DNA, the CDR3 is TGCGCCAGCAGATCCGGACAGGGAATCTATGGCTACACCTTC.

The J gene is TRBJ2-7, the V gene TRBV7-2; 7 nucleotides match TRBD1. Germline assignment: CDR1 SGHTA and CDR2 FQGNSA. The ends lost 5 bases at V and 2 bases at J; junction bases unmatched: 9. CDR3 length: 15 residues. The CDR3 protein is CASSNDRAITYEQYF. CDR3 DNA: TGTGCCAGCAGCAACGACAGGGCCATTACCTACGAGCAGTACTTC.

V is TRBV7-9 and J is TRBJ2-1; 10 bases match TRBD2. The V segment lost 7 bases and the J segment 5 bases; nucleotides outside the gene matches: 11. Germline V CDR1 and CDR2: SEHNR, FQNEAQ (reference sequence). The CDR3 has 16 amino acids. The CDR3 reads CASTLGRLAGDNEQFF. The CDR3 nucleotides read TGTGCCAGCACCCTGGGTCGGCTAGCGGGAGACAATGAGCAGTTCTTC.

V and J are TRBV28 and TRBJ1-5, with D unresolved. Deletions cut 3 bases from V and 2 bases from J, with 14 bases between. The length of the CDR3 is 16 residues. Germline assignment: CDR1 MDHEN and CDR2 SYDVKM. CDR3 amino acids: CASSFGGTEGNQPQHF. CDR3 nucleotides: TGTGCCAGCAGTTTCGGCGGAACCGAGGGCAATCAGCCCCAGCATTTT.

The chain is built from TRBV19 and TRBJ1-5; D may be TRBD1 (6 bases). The V end was cut by 4 bases, the J end by 0 bases, with 16 bases between. Germline V gives CDR1 LNHDA, CDR2 SQIVND (reference sequence). The CDR3 runs 17 residues. CDR3 nucleotides: TGTGCCAGTAGTACGCCGGGGGGGCGGGATAGCAATCAGCCCCAGCATTTT. Encoded protein: CASSTPGGRDSNQPQHF.